These 30 T cell receptor beta chains were sequenced from one sample in a study of T cell repertoires in cytomegalovirus infection. TCRdb itself ran the reads through MiXCR, one entry per CDR3 protein. The sample lists 250,000 to 300,000 distinct CDR3 sequences, less than 25% seen once, with approximately 20% in the top ten. No antigen has been assigned to these receptors. The sample here was cultured PBMCs, taken from culture after CMV antigen stimulation. The receptor source for this set is a human donor in good health (CMV status not recorded). Some clones in this sample may be carry-over from other donors' samples.

The rearrangement uses TRBV18 and TRBJ1-1; 7 bases are a match to TRBD1. Germline V gene data show CDR1 as KGHSH and CDR2 as LQKENI. Germline trimming cut 4 bases from V and 7 bases from J; bases unmatched to any gene: 21. The CDR3 runs to 18 residues. The CDR3 bases are TGTGCCAGCTCACGACTTCCTCCGAGGCAGGGGGGTAGCGGTGAAGCTTTCTTT. It encodes CASSRLPPRQGGSGEAFF.

This chain joins TRBV29-1 and TRBJ2-1; 9 positions match TRBD2. The CDR3 contains 14 residues. Germline-derived CDR1 and CDR2 are SQVTM and ANQGSEA. J lost 5 bases, V lost 4 bases, and 6 bases had no gene match. DNA for the CDR3: TGCAGCGTTGGCCCCCGACTAGCGGACAATGAGCAGTTCTTC. Residues: CSVGPRLADNEQFF.

This clonotype was found a few times. J is TRBJ2-5 and V is TRBV19; no clear D gene. From germline, CDR1 is LNHDA and CDR2 SQIVND (reference sequence). V lost 3 bases to trimming and J lost 3 bases, with 8 bases between them. CDR3 size: 13 residues. CDR3 in DNA: TGTGCCAGTAGTATTTCCTTCGAAGAGACCCAGTACTTC. Its translation is CASSISFEETQYF.

The genes are TRBV11-2 and TRBJ2-2, with D tentatively TRBD1 (5 bases). Germline V CDR1 and CDR2: SGHAT, FQNNGV. V was clipped by 2 bases and J by 5 bases, with 12 bases between them. There are 15 residues in the CDR3. DNA for the CDR3: TGTGCCAGCAGCTTAAGTCGGGCAGGGACCGGGGAGCTGTTTTTT. It encodes CASSLSRAGTGELFF.

The chain combines TRBV7-9 with TRBJ2-3; D may match TRBD1 or TRBD2 (5 bases each). The ends were cut back, 1 base at V and 0 bases at J, with 14 bases in the middle. The CDR3 consists of 17 residues. CDR1 SEHNR and CDR2 FQNEAQ come from the germline V gene (reference sequence). This chain's CDR3 is CASSLGQRGPSTDTQYF. CDR3 in DNA: TGTGCCAGCAGCTTAGGTCAACGGGGACCTAGCACAGATACGCAGTATTTT.

The chain recombines TRBV6-1 with TRBJ2-7, with a weak D call TRBD2 (5 bases). This CDR3 is 15 amino acids long. V lost 0 bases, J lost 2 bases, and 11 bases lay in between. Looked up from germline, CDR1 is MNHNS and CDR2 is SASEGT. The CDR3 here is CASSEAPGETYEQYV. The CDR3 DNA follows: TGTGCCAGCAGTGAAGCCCCCGGGGAGACCTACGAGCAGTACGTC.

Ten or more counts support this clonotype. J is TRBJ2-1 and V is TRBV7-2; the match to TRBD2 covers 10 bases. Germline CDR1 is SGHTA and CDR2 is FQGNSA. Germline trimming cut 5 bases from V and 8 bases from J; bases unmatched to any gene: 9. There are 15 residues in the CDR3. The CDR3 DNA sequence: TGTGCCAGCAGCCCAGGGCTAGCGGGAGTCGATGAGCAGTTCTTC. Its protein is CASSPGLAGVDEQFF.

This clonotype was picked up many times. The rearrangement uses TRBV7-2 and TRBJ1-1; D gene uncertain. Per germline, CDR1 SGHTA and CDR2 FQGNSA. The CDR3 contains 13 residues. The V end was cut by 5 bases, the J end by 4 bases, with 11 bases between. The CDR3 sequence: CASSSSRATEAFF. Here the CDR3 DNA reads TGTGCCAGCAGCAGCTCGCGGGCCACTGAAGCTTTCTTT. Drawing the rest from reference TRBV7-2 and TRBJ1-1, the complete variable domain is GAGVSQSPSNKVTEKGKDVELRCDPISGHTALYWYRQSLGQGLEFLIYFQGNSAPDKSGLPSDRFSAERTGGSVSTLTIQRTQQEDSAVYLCASSSSRATEAFFGQGTRLTVV.

The chain couples TRBV7-9 to TRBJ2-7; D not resolved. Looked up from germline, CDR1 is SEHNR and CDR2 is FQNEAQ (reference sequence). The CDR3 is made up of 11 amino acids. Trimming removed 7 bases from V and 5 bases from J, with 9 bases in between. CDR3 sequence (DNA): TGTGCCAGCACCAGAGGCGACGAGCAGTACTTC. Protein product: CASTRGDEQYF.

The table lists this clonotype with many counts. The CDR3, as DNA: TGTGCCAGTAGTATTGGTTCCGGGGTACAATCAGGGCCCCAGCATTTT. This sequence encodes CASSIGSGVQSGPQHF. The J gene is TRBJ1-5, the V gene TRBV19, with D unresolved. The germline gives CDR1 LNHDA, CDR2 SQIVND (reference sequence). The V and J ends lost 3 bases and 9 bases respectively, with 21 bases between them. The CDR3 consists of 16 residues.

J is TRBJ2-7 and V is TRBV18; D unresolved. This CDR3 is built from 17 residues. The V end was cut by 3 bases, the J end by 1 base, with 19 bases between. Looked up from germline, CDR1 is KGHSH and CDR2 is LQKENI. The CDR3 nucleotides are TGTGCCAGCTCACCCCCCGCCCAAGCCACATTATCCTACGAGCAGTACTTC. Amino acid sequence: CASSPPAQATLSYEQYF.

The rearrangement links TRBV5-1 to TRBJ1-1; 8 bases agree with TRBD1. V lost 7 bases to trimming and J lost 1 base; unmatched junction nucleotides: 15. CDR1 is SGHRS, CDR2 YFSETQ, per germline. The length of the CDR3 is 17 residues. The chain's CDR3 is CASRTTGTGIWNTEAFF. CDR3 bases: TGCGCCAGCCGCACTACCGGGACAGGAATATGGAACACTGAAGCTTTCTTT.

In this sample, this clonotype turned up many times. CDR3 protein: CASSLVGDTEAFF. Here the CDR3 DNA reads TGTGCCAGCAGCTTAGTTGGGGATACTGAAGCTTTCTTT. The chain combines TRBV7-2 with TRBJ1-1; no firm D call. Trimming removed 1 base from V and 5 bases from J, with 8 bases in between. There are 13 residues in the CDR3. Germline lookup yields CDR1 SGHTA and CDR2 FQGNSA.

This clonotype was detected many times. This chain uses TRBV7-6 with TRBJ1-1, with a possible D match to TRBD1 (5 bases). This CDR3 is built from 15 residues. CDR1 and CDR2 (germline): SGHVS, FNYEAQ. With 5 bases removed from V and 4 bases from J, the gap between germline ends came to 17 bases. CDR3 sequence (DNA): TGTGCCAGCAGCACTCCAGGGACCCAGGGCACTGAAGCTTTCTTT. It specifies CASSTPGTQGTEAFF.

This clonotype came up a few times. The CDR3 loop is CASSPAGPNEQYF. As DNA, the CDR3 is TGTGCCAGCAGCCCTGCGGGTCCAAACGAGCAGTACTTC. J is TRBJ2-7 and V is TRBV9, with D possibly TRBD2 on 5 matching bases. The germline gives CDR1 SGDLS, CDR2 YYNGEE. The CDR3 is 13 amino acids. Trimming removed 4 bases at V and 5 bases at J, with 13 bases between.

This clonotype occurred many times. The gene calls are TRBV20-1 and TRBJ2-7; 7 bases are a match to TRBD1. Germline V gene data show CDR1 as DFQATT and CDR2 as SNEGSKA (reference sequence). CDR3 length: 14 amino acids. V shed 1 base and J 4 bases; nucleotides not matched to a gene: 7. For the CDR3, the DNA is TGCAGTGCTAGAGCCGGGACAGACTATTACGAGCAGTACTTC. This sequence encodes CSARAGTDYYEQYF.

This clonotype was counted a few times. The V and J genes are TRBV2 and TRBJ2-5, with 8 bases fitting TRBD2. Germline values: CDR1 SNHLY, CDR2 FYNNEI. V shed 6 bases, J shed 4 bases, and the junction held 7 bases outside the gene matches. This CDR3 is 14 amino acids long. CDR3 sequence reads: CASRSGLAGETQYF. In nucleotides, the CDR3 is TGTGCCAGCAGGAGTGGGCTAGCGGGAGAGACCCAGTACTTC.

In its sample, this clonotype was seen a few times. The rearrangement joins TRBV7-2 to TRBJ2-1; the match to TRBD1 covers 10 bases. In germline, CDR1 is SGHTA, CDR2 FQGNSA. The length of the CDR3 is 16 residues. With V trimmed by 5 bases and J by 6 bases, 10 bases remained unmatched. The CDR3 DNA reads TGTGCCAGCAGCCCGTGGACAGGGGGAAGAGGCAATGAGCAGTTCTTC. This codes for CASSPWTGGRGNEQFF.

The sample holds a few counts of this clonotype. The chain employs TRBV19 and TRBJ2-5; 7 bases line up with TRBD1. With V trimmed by 7 bases and J by 4 bases, 6 bases remained unmatched. The germline CDR1 and CDR2 sequences are LNHDA and SQIVND (reference sequence). There are 13 residues in the CDR3. The DNA of the CDR3 is TGTGCCAGTACCTTGACAGGGTCAGAGACCCAGTACTTC. Translated, it gives CASTLTGSETQYF.

The V call is TRBV28, the J call TRBJ1-5; D is ambiguous. Germline CDR1 reads MDHEN; CDR2 reads SYDVKM. V was clipped by 4 bases and J by 5 bases, with 6 bases between them. This CDR3 is built from 12 residues. For the CDR3, the DNA is TGTGCCAGCAGTTCGCCGCATCAGCCCCAGCATTTT. The encoded protein is CASSSPHQPQHF.

The gene calls are TRBV5-1 and TRBJ2-5; tentatively, D is TRBD2 (6 bases). Germline CDR1 is SGHRS and CDR2 is YFSETQ. The CDR3 is made up of 15 amino acids. The V end lost 3 bases, the J end lost 3 bases, and 15 bases lay between the germline ends. The DNA for the CDR3 is TGCGCCAGCAGCTCAGGGACTTGGACCGAAGAGACCCAGTACTTC. Protein sequence: CASSSGTWTEETQYF.

The rearrangement uses TRBV20-1 and TRBJ2-6, with D possibly matching TRBD1 (5 bases). The CDR3 loop spans 17 amino acids. Germline V gene lookup returns CDR1 DFQATT and CDR2 SNEGSKA (reference sequence). V lost 3 bases and J lost 0, with 15 bases in between. CDR3 sequence: CSASSAGISSGANVLTF. The CDR3, as DNA: TGCAGTGCTAGTTCGGCAGGGATCAGCTCTGGGGCCAACGTCCTGACTTTC.

The table lists this clonotype with many counts. The chain joins TRBV7-2 to TRBJ2-1; 9 nucleotides line up with TRBD2. From germline, CDR1 is SGHTA and CDR2 FQGNSA. The junction had 16 bases not matched to a gene; V was cut back by 5 bases and J by 8 bases. This CDR3 has 17 amino acids. This CDR3 reads CASSIPLAGEVSDEQFF. CDR3 DNA: TGTGCCAGCAGCATCCCCTTAGCGGGAGAAGTTAGCGATGAGCAGTTCTTC.

This clonotype occurred many times. This chain uses TRBV7-8 with TRBJ1-1; D might be TRBD1 (5 bases). The length of the CDR3 is 15 residues. V was trimmed by 4 bases and J by 1 base, leaving 13 bases between them. The germline CDR1 and CDR2 sequences are SGHVS and FQNEAQ. The CDR3, as DNA: TGTGCCAGCAGCTCCCGTGGGGGGGGGAACACTGAAGCTTTCTTT. Amino acid sequence: CASSSRGGGNTEAFF.

The chain joins TRBV6-6 to TRBJ1-5; 7 bases line up with TRBD1. CDR3 length: 15 residues. V shed 8 bases and J 4 bases; nucleotides not matched to a gene: 11. Germline loops: CDR1 MNHNY, CDR2 SVGAGI (reference sequence). The CDR3 nucleotides read TGTGCCAGCCGGAAGCAGACAGGGACAAATCAGCCCCAGCATTTT. It yields the protein CASRKQTGTNQPQHF.

In this sample, this clonotype turned up a few times. The chain joins TRBV7-6 to TRBJ2-1; no clear D gene. The CDR3 totals 13 residues. V was trimmed by 5 bases and J by 5 bases, leaving 10 bases between them. CDR1 is SGHVS and CDR2 is FNYEAQ in the germline V gene. In nucleotides, the CDR3 is TGTGCCAGCAGCGAGATACTCAACAATGAGCAGTTCTTC. Encoded protein: CASSEILNNEQFF. Drawing the rest from reference TRBV7-6 and TRBJ2-1, the complete variable domain is GAGVSQSPRYKVTKRGQDVALRCDPISGHVSLYWYRQALGQGPEFLTYFNYEAQQDKSGLPNDRFSAERPEGSISTLTIQRTEQRDSAMYRCASSEILNNEQFFGPGTRLTVL.

Ten or more counts support this clonotype. The chain combines TRBV10-3 with TRBJ2-1, with 11 bases identical to TRBD2. Losses at the gene ends were 11 bases for V and 8 bases for J; bases not matched to a gene: 11. The CDR3 loop spans 14 amino acids. Germline V CDR1 and CDR2: ENHRY, SYGVKD. The CDR3 DNA follows: TGTGCCGTCGGGGGCACGGGACTAGCGGATGAGCAGTTCTTC. This sequence encodes CAVGGTGLADEQFF.

This clonotype was detected only a few times. The chain combines TRBV2 with TRBJ1-1; 7 nucleotides match TRBD1. V dropped 8 bases and J dropped 5; count of bases not matched to a gene: 14. This CDR3 comprises 15 residues. Looked up from germline, CDR1 is SNHLY and CDR2 is FYNNEI. The CDR3 reads CASSFGRTGVTEAFF. In nucleotides, the CDR3 is TGTGCCAGCTCATTTGGTCGTACAGGGGTAACTGAAGCTTTCTTT.

The table lists this clonotype with many counts. The rearrangement uses TRBV7-9 and TRBJ2-2, with D possibly TRBD2 on 7 matching bases. Germline V gene data show CDR1 as SEHNR and CDR2 as FQNEAQ (reference sequence). The germline V and J ends were trimmed by 5 bases and 2 bases, with 24 bases remaining between them. The CDR3 extends over 19 amino acids. The CDR3 coding sequence is TGTGCCAGCAGCGTCAGGGGAGGGGAGCAGTGGCGCAACACCGGGGAGCTGTTTTTT. The encoded protein is CASSVRGGEQWRNTGELFF.

This clonotype has only a few counts. The V and J genes are TRBV6-5 and TRBJ2-1, with 9 positions matching TRBD2. Germline V gene sequence: CDR1 MNHEY, CDR2 SVGAGI. The trim removed 2 bases at V and 10 bases at J, leaving 9 bases unmatched. This CDR3 comprises 15 residues. For the CDR3, the DNA is TGTGCCAGCAGTTACGTTAGCGGGAGAAGTTTCGAGCAGTTCTTC. Translating it yields CASSYVSGRSFEQFF.